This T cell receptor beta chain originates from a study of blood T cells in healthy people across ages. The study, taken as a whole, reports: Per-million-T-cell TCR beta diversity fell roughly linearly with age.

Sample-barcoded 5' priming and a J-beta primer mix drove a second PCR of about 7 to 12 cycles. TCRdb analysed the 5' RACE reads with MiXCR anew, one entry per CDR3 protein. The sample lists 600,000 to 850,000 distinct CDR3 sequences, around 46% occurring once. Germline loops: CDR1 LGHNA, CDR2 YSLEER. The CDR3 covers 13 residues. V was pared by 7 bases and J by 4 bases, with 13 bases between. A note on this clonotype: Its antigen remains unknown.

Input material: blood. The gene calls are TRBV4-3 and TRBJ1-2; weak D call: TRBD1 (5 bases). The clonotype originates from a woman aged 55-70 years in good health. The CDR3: CASTDSEVYGYTF. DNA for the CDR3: TGCGCCAGCACCGACAGCGAGGTCTATGGCTACACCTTC.